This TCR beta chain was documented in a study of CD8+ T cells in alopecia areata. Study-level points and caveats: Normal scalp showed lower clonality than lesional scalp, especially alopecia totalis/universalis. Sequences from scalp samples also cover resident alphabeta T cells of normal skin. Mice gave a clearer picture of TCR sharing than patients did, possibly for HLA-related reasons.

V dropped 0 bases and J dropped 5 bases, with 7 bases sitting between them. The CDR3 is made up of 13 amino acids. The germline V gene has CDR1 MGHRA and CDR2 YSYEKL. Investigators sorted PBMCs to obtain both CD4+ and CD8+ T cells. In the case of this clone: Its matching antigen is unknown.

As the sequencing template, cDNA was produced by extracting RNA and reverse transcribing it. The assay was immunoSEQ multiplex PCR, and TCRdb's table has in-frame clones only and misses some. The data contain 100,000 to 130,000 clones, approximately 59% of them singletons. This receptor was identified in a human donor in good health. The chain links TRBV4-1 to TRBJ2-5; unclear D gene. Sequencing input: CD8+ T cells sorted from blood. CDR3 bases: TGCGCCAGCAGCCAAGAAGTAGATGAGACCCAGTACTTC. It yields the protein CASSQEVDETQYF.